These 2 T cell receptor beta chains originate from one sample sequenced in a study of T-cell memory formation after mild COVID-19. TCRdb fed the 5' RACE reads into MiXCR, producing one record per CDR3 protein. The data contain 250,000 to 300,000 distinct CDR3 sequences, more than 15% of them seen just once; the ten biggest clones take up roughly 23%. The source material was PBMCs or a T cell subset sorted from them (not recorded which). The receptors shown here come from a man aged 18-30 years who had mild COVID-19 (a few samples of this study predate the infection). Cell type and time point are not known.

V gene TRBV30 combines with J gene TRBJ2-3; D is ambiguous. The V gene's germline CDR1 is GTSNPN and CDR2 SVGIG (reference sequence). This CDR3 has 11 amino acids. The V and J ends lost 2 bases and 6 bases respectively, with 6 bases between them. The CDR3 DNA sequence: TGTGCCTGGAGTATTACGGATACGCAGTATTTT. This encodes CAWSITDTQYF.

The rearrangement links TRBV20-1 to TRBJ1-1, with D perhaps TRBD1 (5 bases). This CDR3 contains 14 residues. V lost 6 bases and J 1 base, leaving 15 bases between the germline ends. Germline assignment: CDR1 DFQATT and CDR2 SNEGSKA (reference sequence). CDR3 DNA: TGCAGTGCGAGATCTCAACAGGCGAACACTGAAGCTTTCTTT. Translating it yields CSARSQQANTEAFF.